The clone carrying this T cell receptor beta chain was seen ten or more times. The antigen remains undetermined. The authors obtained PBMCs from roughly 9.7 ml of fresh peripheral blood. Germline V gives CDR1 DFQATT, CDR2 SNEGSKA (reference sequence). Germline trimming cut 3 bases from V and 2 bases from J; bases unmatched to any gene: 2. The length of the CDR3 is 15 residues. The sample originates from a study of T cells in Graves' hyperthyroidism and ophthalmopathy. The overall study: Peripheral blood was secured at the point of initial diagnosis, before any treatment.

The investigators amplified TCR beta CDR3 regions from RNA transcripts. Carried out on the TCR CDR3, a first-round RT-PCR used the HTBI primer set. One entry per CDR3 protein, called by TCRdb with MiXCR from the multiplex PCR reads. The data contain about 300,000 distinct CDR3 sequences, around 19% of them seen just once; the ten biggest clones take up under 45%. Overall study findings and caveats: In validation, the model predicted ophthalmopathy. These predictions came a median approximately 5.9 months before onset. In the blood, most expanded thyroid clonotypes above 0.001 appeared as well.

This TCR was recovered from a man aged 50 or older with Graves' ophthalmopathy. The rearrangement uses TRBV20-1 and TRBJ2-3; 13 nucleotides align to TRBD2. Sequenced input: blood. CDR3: CSARGTSGDTDTQYF. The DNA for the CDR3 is TGCAGTGCTAGGGGGACTAGCGGGGACACAGATACGCAGTATTTT.